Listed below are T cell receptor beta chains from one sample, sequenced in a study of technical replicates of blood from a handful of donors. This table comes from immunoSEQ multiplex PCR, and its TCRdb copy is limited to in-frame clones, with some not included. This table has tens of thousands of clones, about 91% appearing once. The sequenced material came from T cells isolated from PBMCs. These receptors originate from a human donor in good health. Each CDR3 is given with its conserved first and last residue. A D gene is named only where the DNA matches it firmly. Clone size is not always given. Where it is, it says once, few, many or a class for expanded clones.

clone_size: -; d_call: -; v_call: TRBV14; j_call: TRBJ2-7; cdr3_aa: CASSSISGARAVQYF; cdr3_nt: TGTGCCAGCAGCTCGATAAGCGGAGCCCGGGCCGTGCAGTACTTC
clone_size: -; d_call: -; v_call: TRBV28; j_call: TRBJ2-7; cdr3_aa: CASIAYQGTYEQYF; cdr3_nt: TGTGCCAGCATTGCATATCAGGGGACCTACGAGCAGTACTTC
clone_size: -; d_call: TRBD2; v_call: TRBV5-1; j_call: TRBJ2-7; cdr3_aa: CASSPSGNYEQYF; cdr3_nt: TGCGCCAGCAGCCCTAGCGGCAACTACGAGCAGTACTTC
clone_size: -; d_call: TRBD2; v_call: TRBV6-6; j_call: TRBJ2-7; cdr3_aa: CASRGLFYEQYF; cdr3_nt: TGTGCCAGCAGGGGACTATTCTACGAGCAGTACTTC
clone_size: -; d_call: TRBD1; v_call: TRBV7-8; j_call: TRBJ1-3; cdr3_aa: CASSNRDRKGGNTIYF; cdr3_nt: TGTGCCAGCAGCAACAGGGACAGGAAAGGTGGAAACACCATATATTTT
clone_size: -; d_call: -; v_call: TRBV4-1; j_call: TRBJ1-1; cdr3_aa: CASSQSTDNTEAFF; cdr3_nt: TGCGCCAGCAGCCAAAGTACAGATAACACTGAAGCTTTCTTT
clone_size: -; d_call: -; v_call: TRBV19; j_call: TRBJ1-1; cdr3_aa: CASSEHLNTEAFF; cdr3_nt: TGTGCCAGTAGCGAACACCTGAACACTGAAGCTTTCTTT
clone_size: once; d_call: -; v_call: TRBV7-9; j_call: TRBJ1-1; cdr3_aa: CASSFLEVNTEAFF; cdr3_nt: TGTGCCAGCAGCTTTCTGGAGGTGAACACTGAAGCTTTCTTT
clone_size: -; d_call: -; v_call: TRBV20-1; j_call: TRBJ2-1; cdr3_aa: CSASSGEQFF; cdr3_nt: TGCAGTGCTAGTTCGGGGGAGCAGTTCTTC
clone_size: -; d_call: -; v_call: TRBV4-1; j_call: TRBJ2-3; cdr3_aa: CASSQDGGFTQYF; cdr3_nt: TGCGCCAGCAGCCAAGACGGCGGGTTTACGCAGTATTTT
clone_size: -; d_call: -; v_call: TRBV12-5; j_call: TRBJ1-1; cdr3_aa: CASGSLTDSNTEAFF; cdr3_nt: TGTGCTAGTGGTTCCCTAACGGACAGTAACACTGAAGCTTTCTTT
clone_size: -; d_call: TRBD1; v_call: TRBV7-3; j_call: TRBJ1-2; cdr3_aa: CASSVNYPGTDNYGYTF; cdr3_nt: TGTGCCAGCAGCGTCAATTACCCCGGGACAGATAACTATGGCTACACCTTC
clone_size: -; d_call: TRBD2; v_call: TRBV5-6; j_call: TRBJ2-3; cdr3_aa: CASSLGGGTTDTQYF; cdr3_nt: TGTGCCAGCAGCTTGGGCGGGGGAACAACAGATACGCAGTATTTT
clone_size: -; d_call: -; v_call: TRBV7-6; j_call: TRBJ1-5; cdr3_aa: CASSPYSNQPQHF; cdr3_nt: TGTGCCAGCAGCCCCTATAGCAATCAGCCCCAGCATTTT
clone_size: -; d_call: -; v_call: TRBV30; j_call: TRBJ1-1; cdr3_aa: CAWSRQINTEAFF; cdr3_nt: TGTGCCTGGAGTCGACAGATCAACACTGAAGCTTTCTTT
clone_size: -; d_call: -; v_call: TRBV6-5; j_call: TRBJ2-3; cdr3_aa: CASSLDVASTDTQYF; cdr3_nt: TGTGCCAGCAGTCTCGATGTAGCTAGCACAGATACGCAGTATTTT
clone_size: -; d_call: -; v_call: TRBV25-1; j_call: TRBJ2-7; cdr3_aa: CASSDRSFYEQYF; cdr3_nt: TGTGCCAGCAGTGACAGGTCCTTCTACGAGCAGTACTTC
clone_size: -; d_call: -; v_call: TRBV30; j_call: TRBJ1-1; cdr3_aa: CAWRYPGGRNTEAFF; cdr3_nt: TGTGCCTGGAGATATCCCGGGGGAAGGAACACTGAAGCTTTCTTT
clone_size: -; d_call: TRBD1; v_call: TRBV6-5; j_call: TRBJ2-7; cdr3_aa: CASSLTGYEQYF; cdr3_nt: TGTGCCAGCAGTTTGACAGGGTACGAGCAGTACTTC
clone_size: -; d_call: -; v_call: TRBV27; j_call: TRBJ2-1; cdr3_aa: CASSFRPLGVPHDNEQFF; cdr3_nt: TGTGCCAGCAGTTTTAGGCCCTTGGGAGTCCCTCATGACAATGAGCAGTTCTTC
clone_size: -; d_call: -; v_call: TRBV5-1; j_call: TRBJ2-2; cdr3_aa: CASSLIILTGELFF; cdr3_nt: TGCGCCAGCAGCTTGATTATTCTCACCGGGGAGCTGTTTTTT
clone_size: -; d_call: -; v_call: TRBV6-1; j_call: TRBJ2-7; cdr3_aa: CASSEIEGRNEQYF; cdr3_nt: TGTGCCAGCAGTGAAATCGAGGGTCGGAACGAGCAGTACTTC
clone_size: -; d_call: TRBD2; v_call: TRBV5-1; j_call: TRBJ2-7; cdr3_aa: CASRFPSGGESSYEQYF; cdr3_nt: TGCGCCAGCAGGTTCCCCTCGGGGGGTGAAAGCTCCTACGAGCAGTACTTC
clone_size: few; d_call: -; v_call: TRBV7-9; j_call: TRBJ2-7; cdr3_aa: CASSFLARGYEQYF; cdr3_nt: TGTGCCAGCAGCTTTCTAGCCAGGGGCTACGAGCAGTACTTC
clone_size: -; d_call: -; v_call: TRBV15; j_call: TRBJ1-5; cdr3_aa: CATGPGRRSQPQHF; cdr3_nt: TGTGCCACCGGCCCCGGGAGACGATCTCAGCCCCAGCATTTT
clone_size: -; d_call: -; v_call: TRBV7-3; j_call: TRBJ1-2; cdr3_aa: CASSYTPRSLSPQSSEYTF; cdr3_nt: TGTGCCAGCAGCTATACACCTCGATCCCTGTCCCCACAATCATCAGAATACACCTTC
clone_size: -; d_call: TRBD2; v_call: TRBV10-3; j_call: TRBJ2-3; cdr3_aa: CAAMPLAGVTDTQYF; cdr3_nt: TGTGCCGCGATGCCACTAGCGGGGGTCACAGATACGCAGTATTTT
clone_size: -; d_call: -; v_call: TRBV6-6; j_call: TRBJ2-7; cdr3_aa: CASTPSAQDSEQYF; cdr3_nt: TGTGCCAGCACTCCTTCCGCTCAAGATAGCGAGCAGTACTTC
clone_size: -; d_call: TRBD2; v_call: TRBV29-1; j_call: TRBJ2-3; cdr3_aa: CSIEREGLVDTQYF; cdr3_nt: TGCAGCATTGAGCGGGAGGGCCTTGTGGATACGCAGTATTTT
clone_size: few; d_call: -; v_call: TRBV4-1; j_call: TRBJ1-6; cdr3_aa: CASSQGYNALSPLHF; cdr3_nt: TGCGCCAGCAGCCAAGGGTACAACGCCCTTTCACCCCTCCACTTT
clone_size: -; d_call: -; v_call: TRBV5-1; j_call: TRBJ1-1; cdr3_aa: CASRRYNQNTEAFF; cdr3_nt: TGCGCCAGCAGGCGGTACAATCAAAACACTGAAGCTTTCTTT
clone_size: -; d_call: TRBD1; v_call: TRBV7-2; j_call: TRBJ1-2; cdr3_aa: CASPLDRDRNYGYTF; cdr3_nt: TGTGCCAGCCCTCTTGACAGGGACAGGAACTATGGCTACACCTTC
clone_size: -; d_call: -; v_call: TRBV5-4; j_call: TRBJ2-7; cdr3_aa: CASSLGNRAVLAEQYF; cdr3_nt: TGTGCCAGCAGCTTGGGAAACAGGGCGGTCCTAGCCGAGCAGTACTTC
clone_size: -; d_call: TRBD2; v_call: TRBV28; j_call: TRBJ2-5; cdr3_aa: CASSLPSAGGYQYF; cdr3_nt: TGTGCCAGCAGTTTGCCTTCGGCGGGAGGATACCAGTACTTC
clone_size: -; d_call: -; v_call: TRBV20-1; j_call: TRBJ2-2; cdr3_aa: CSARRAGELFF; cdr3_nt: TGCAGTGCTAGACGCGCCGGGGAGCTGTTTTTT
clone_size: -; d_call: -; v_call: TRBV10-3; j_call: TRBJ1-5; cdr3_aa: CAISESERYNQPQHF; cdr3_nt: TGTGCCATCAGTGAGTCGGAGCGGTACAATCAGCCCCAGCATTTT
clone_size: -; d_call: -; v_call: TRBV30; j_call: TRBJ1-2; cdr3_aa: CAWIIQEGHGYTF; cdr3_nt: TGTGCCTGGATTATACAGGAGGGGCATGGCTACACCTTC
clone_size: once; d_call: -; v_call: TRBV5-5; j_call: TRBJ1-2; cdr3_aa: CASSLAPGQSIYYGYTF; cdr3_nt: TGTGCCAGCAGCTTGGCCCCCGGACAGAGTATCTACTATGGCTACACCTTC
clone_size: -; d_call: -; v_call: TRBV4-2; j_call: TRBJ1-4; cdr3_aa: CASSQERSNEKLFF; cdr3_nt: TGTGCCAGCAGCCAGGAGAGGTCTAATGAAAAACTGTTTTTT
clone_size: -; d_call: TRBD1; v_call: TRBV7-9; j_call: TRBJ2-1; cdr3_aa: CASSTQDREQFF; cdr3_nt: TGTGCCAGCAGTACTCAGGACAGGGAGCAGTTCTTC
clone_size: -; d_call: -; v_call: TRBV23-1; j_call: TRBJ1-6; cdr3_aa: CASSQSSVDSDNSPLHF; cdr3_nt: TGCGCCAGCAGTCAATCGTCGGTGGACAGCGACAATTCACCCCTCCACTTT